Listed below are T cell receptor beta chains from one sample, sequenced in a study of technical replicates of blood from a handful of donors. Some clones are missing from TCRdb's copy, which holds only in-frame ones; the method was immunoSEQ multiplex PCR. The repertoire holds about 63,000 clones, with 70% to 90% as singletons. The sequenced sample consisted of PBMCs. These receptor sequences come from a human donor in good health. Some clones in this sample may be carry-over from other donors' samples. Both conserved end residues are part of each CDR3. D genes are given only for firm matches. Some rows mark clone size as missing; the rest say once, few, many or name a class of expanded clone.

- TRBJ2-2 TRBV2 TRBD2 TGTGCCAGCGCAGCGGGAGTTTACACCGGGGAGCTGTTTTTT CASAAGVYTGELFF
- TRBJ1-5 TRBV28 - TGTGCCAGCAGTTTTGGGGCCCTAAATCAGCCCCAGCATTTT CASSFGALNQPQHF
- TRBJ2-3 TRBV7-8 TRBD1 TGTGCCAGCAGCTTAGCGCGGACAGGGGAAATCGCAGATACGCAGTATTTT CASSLARTGEIADTQYF
- TRBJ2-7 TRBV21-1 - TGTGCCAGCAGCAAAGATGGGACTAGCTACTACGAGCAGTACTTC CASSKDGTSYYEQYF
- TRBJ2-1 TRBV18 - TGTGCCAGCTCACCAGAGGAGAGACCCTACAATGAGCAGTTCTTC CASSPEERPYNEQFF
- TRBJ2-1 TRBV7-2 - TGTGCCAGCAGCCCGAACTCCTTCAATGAGCAGTTCTTC CASSPNSFNEQFF
- TRBJ1-5 TRBV9 TRBD1 TGTGCCAGCAGCGTAGAAGGGACAGGGCAGCCCCAGCATTTT CASSVEGTGQPQHF
- TRBJ1-2 TRBV5-1 - TGCGCCAGCAGCCCACAGCCAACTAACTATGGCTACACCTTC CASSPQPTNYGYTF
- TRBJ2-7 TRBV4-3 TRBD1 TGCGCCAGCAGCCAAGAAAAGGGGGCCGGGCAGTACTTC CASSQEKGAGQYF
- TRBJ2-2 TRBV7-2 - TGTGCCAGCAGCGTTAGAGAGGGGGGGGCCTTAACAACCGGGGAGCTGTTTTTT CASSVREGGALTTGELFF
- TRBJ2-5 TRBV7-2 - TGTGCCAGCAGCTTCCGTTCGGAGACCCAGTACTTC CASSFRSETQYF
few TRBJ2-2 TRBV5-8 - TGTGCCAGCACCCCCCTGGGCAGGGGAGACACCGGGGAGCTGTTTTTT CASTPLGRGDTGELFF
- TRBJ2-3 TRBV7-3 - TGTGCCAGCAGCTTAACGCGGGCAGATACGCAGTATTTT CASSLTRADTQYF
- TRBJ2-5 TRBV9 - TGTGCCACCCCTCGATTTCCGCGGTTACAAGAGACCCAGTACTTC CATPRFPRLQETQYF
- TRBJ2-1 TRBV7-2 TRBD1 TGTGCCAGCAGCTCCGACAGGGGGGTTTACAATGAGCAGTTCTTC CASSSDRGVYNEQFF
- TRBJ1-1 TRBV11-2 - TGTGCCAGCAGCTTAGAAGTCAGGCTTGAAGCTTTCTTT CASSLEVRLEAFF
- TRBJ2-1 TRBV4-2 TRBD2 TGTGCCAGCAGCCAAGGTGGACTAGCGGTCGACAATGAGCAGTTCTTC CASSQGGLAVDNEQFF
- TRBJ1-1 TRBV18 TRBD1 TGTGCCAGCTCAACTGGAGGGGGCCGCACTGAAGCTTTCTTT CASSTGGGRTEAFF
- TRBJ2-1 TRBV29-1 TRBD1 TGCAGCGTCCAGGGGGCAAGCTACAATGAGCAGTTCTTC CSVQGASYNEQFF
- TRBJ1-6 TRBV2 - TGTGCCAGCAGTGAAGGGAGGCAAGGGAGACCCCTCCACTTT CASSEGRQGRPLHF
- TRBJ2-5 TRBV7-3 - TGTGCCAGCAGCTTATACGGTAGCCAAGAGACCCAGTACTTC CASSLYGSQETQYF
- TRBJ1-6 TRBV9 TRBD1 TGTGCCAGCAGCTTCGGACAGGGGTATTCACCCCTCCACTTT CASSFGQGYSPLHF
- TRBJ1-5 TRBV4-1 TRBD1 TGCGCCAGCAGCAGAGGGGGCCTTGAGCGCAATCAGCCCCAGCATTTT CASSRGGLERNQPQHF
- TRBJ1-2 TRBV11-2 - TGTGCCAGCAGCCCCCGCGGGAGTCGTCAACTAGATGGCTACACCTTC CASSPRGSRQLDGYTF
- TRBJ1-5 TRBV7-9 - TGTGCCAGCAGCAGGGGTAGTGGGGCCTATAGCAATCAGCCCCAGCATTTT CASSRGSGAYSNQPQHF
- TRBJ1-4 TRBV5-5 - TGTGCCAGCAGCATCCGGGAGAATGAAAAACTGTTTTTT CASSIRENEKLFF
- TRBJ1-5 TRBV18 TRBD1 TGTGCCAGCTCCGGACAGGAGAATCAGCCCCAGCATTTT CASSGQENQPQHF
- TRBJ1-1 TRBV11-2 - TGTGCCAGCAGCCCCCGGGTGAAGTCCGTGAACACTGAAGCTTTCTTT CASSPRVKSVNTEAFF
- TRBJ2-2 TRBV30 TRBD2 TGTGCCTGGAATCGGGGGAGGGCCCCCGGGGAGCTGTTTTTT CAWNRGRAPGELFF
- TRBJ2-1 TRBV9 - TGTGCCAGCAGCAATAGTATCTACAATGAGCAGTTCTTC CASSNSIYNEQFF
- TRBJ2-1 TRBV30 - TGTGCCTGGAGTAGGGGCTACAATGAGCAGTTCTTC CAWSRGYNEQFF
- TRBJ2-7 TRBV4-3 TRBD2 TGCGCCAGCAGCCAAGGGGTGCAATTAGCTAGCGGGGGAGGCGAGCAGTACTTC CASSQGVQLASGGGEQYF
- TRBJ2-7 TRBV19 - TGTGCCAGTAGCTATCAGGGAGGCTACGAGCAGTACTTC CASSYQGGYEQYF
- TRBJ2-7 TRBV7-2 - TGTGCCAGCAGCTTAGGTTACCCGGGGTCCTACGAGCAGTACTTC CASSLGYPGSYEQYF
- TRBJ1-1 TRBV5-4 TRBD1 TGTGCCAGCAGCGGAATTCTGGGACAGCTGAACACTGAAGCTTTCTTT CASSGILGQLNTEAFF
once TRBJ2-3 TRBV6-4 TRBD2 TGTGCCAACCGGGGGGGCGTTAATCACACAGATACGCAGTATTTT CANRGGVNHTDTQYF
few TRBJ2-2 TRBV2 - TGTGCCAGCAGAGAACAGGGTGGGCTGTTTTTT CASREQGGLFF